This paragraph reports one T cell receptor beta chain. No cognate antigen has been identified for it. No quality values exist for individual bases; no much larger clone is one base distant. This sample was taken from a study of T-cell memory formation after mild COVID-19 (dated by TCRdb to the early 2020s). At the level of the whole study: TCR sequence clusters from the two donors were found to be largely donor specific. In a couple of donors, T-cell clones that expanded and contracted after mild COVID-19 were tracked by sequencing TCRalpha and TCRbeta repertoires over time. Two young, previously healthy adult volunteers, one female and one male, were included in the cohort.

The CDR3 goes from the cysteine to the phenylalanine over 16 residues. Solely the CDR3 DNA is kept, with 48 bases framed from the first base. V drops 3 bases and J drops 2 bases, leaving 14 bases in between. The germline V gene (reference sequence) provides CDR1 DFQATT and CDR2 SNEGSKA. The paper's findings and limits, for the study overall: The detection of some responding clones in pre-infection memory suggests that pre-existing cross-reactive memory T cells joined the SARS-CoV-2 response. Clones contracting from day 15 to 85 had balanced CD4/CD8 phenotypes, while a second wave expanding from day 15 to 37 was biased towards CD4+. Only a couple of mild cases were covered by the study, and larger cohorts that include severe cases with pre-infection samples were considered necessary. SARS-CoV-2 specificity of the second-wave clones peaking on day 37 was not confirmed. Contracting CD4+ clones were located mainly in the CM and EM memory subsets, whereas CD8+ clones were found to be enriched in EMRA.

Ficoll-Paque density gradient centrifugation was the method used to isolate PBMCs. The sequencer was an Illumina NovaSeq 6000. TCRalpha and TCRbeta cDNA libraries were constructed by 5'RACE with constant-segment primers, with sample barcodes and unique molecular identifiers being introduced. RNA was extracted from every sample with Trizol reagent. Libraries were amplified in two PCR steps, with a second sample barcode and Illumina TruSeq adapters added in the second step. Sequencing of the libraries was done on an Illumina NovaSeq, producing 2 x 150 bp paired-end reads. As for how the authors treated the data: The reads were demultiplexed and collapsed into UMI-guided consensus sequences using migec v1.2.7. Using mixcr v2.1.11, the UMI consensuses were aligned to TRA and TRB V and J templates and assembled into clonotypes. A clonotype was counted as expanded or contracted only if both edgeR and NoisET called the change significant, with noise models trained on biological replicates. edgeR calls used a false discovery rate-adjusted p below 0.01 and a log2 fold-change threshold of 1. As an exploratory analysis of dynamics, PCA with hierarchical clustering was applied to max-normalized trajectories of the 1000 most abundant clonotypes. Separately sequenced CD4+ and CD8+ repertoires were used to assign a CD4 or CD8 phenotype to each responding clone. Using fastp at Q25 and MiXCR, TCRdb reprocessed the public reads and kept productive beta chains. Each CDR3 protein gets just one entry, which takes the most common genes and DNA from the rows behind it. TCRdb's processing, not the authors', yielded these V and J calls. The sample includes some 110,000 distinct CDR3 sequences, with around 12% observed a single time. The ten biggest clones cover about 27% of the sample.

The chain is assembled from TRBV20-1 and TRBJ1-6; confidence is insufficient to name the D gene. This TCR was recovered from an adult woman who had mild COVID-19 (a few samples of this study predate the infection). The sample titles of this study are shuffled in the database, so cell type and time point are left out; the donor was told from shared clones. The source material was PBMCs or a T cell subset sorted from them (not recorded which). The nucleotide sequence reads as follows: TGCAGTGCTAGTTACGGCTCCAGCCCCTATAATTCACCCCTCCACTTT. This codes for CSASYGSSPYNSPLHF.